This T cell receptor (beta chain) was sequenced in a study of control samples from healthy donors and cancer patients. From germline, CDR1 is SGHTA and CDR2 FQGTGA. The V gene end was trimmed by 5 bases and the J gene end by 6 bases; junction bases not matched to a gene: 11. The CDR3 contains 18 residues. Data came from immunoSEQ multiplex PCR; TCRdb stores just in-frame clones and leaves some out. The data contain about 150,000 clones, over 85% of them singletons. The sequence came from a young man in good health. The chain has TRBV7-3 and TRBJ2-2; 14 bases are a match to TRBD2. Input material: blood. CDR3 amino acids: CASSAQGLAGAPAGELFF. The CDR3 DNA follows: TGTGCCAGCAGCGCCCAGGGACTAGCGGGAGCCCCCGCCGGGGAGCTGTTTTTT.